This entry lists 27 T cell receptor beta chains sequenced from one sample in a study of blood T cells in healthy people across ages. Then a second PCR, running about 6 to 11 cycles, was carried out with a sample-barcoded 5' primer and a J-beta primer mix. TCRdb itself ran the 5' RACE reads through MiXCR, one entry per CDR3 protein. Here the sample spans some 790,000 distinct CDR3 sequences, around 26% being singletons. The sample was blood. These receptors were taken from a woman of 80 years or more in good health.

For this clonotype: This may stem from a read error, because a much larger clone lies one nucleotide away. The rearrangement links TRBV6-6 to TRBJ1-2; D uncertain. V dropped 6 bases and J dropped 7 bases, with 15 bases sitting between them. Germline V lookup: CDR1 MNHNY, CDR2 SVGAGI (reference sequence). The CDR3 contains 13 residues. CDR3 in DNA: TGTGCCAGCAGCGACGGACGGAGCTGTGGCTACACCTTC. It yields the protein CASSDGRSCGYTF.

This clonotype was observed at least ten times. V is TRBV7-9 and J is TRBJ2-7; D is undetermined. The V and J ends lost 5 bases and 2 bases respectively, with 13 bases between them. The CDR3 runs 14 residues. Germline assignment: CDR1 SEHNR and CDR2 FQNEAQ (reference sequence). The CDR3 reads CASSAVKGTYEQYF. The CDR3 DNA follows: TGTGCCAGCAGCGCCGTCAAAGGCACCTACGAGCAGTACTTC. Based on the CDR3 plus reference TRBV7-9 and TRBJ2-7, the full variable domain is DTGVSQNPRHKITKRGQNVTFRCDPISEHNRLYWYRQTLGQGPEFLTYFQNEAQLEKSRLLSDRFSAERPKGSFSTLEIQRTEQGDSAMYLCASSAVKGTYEQYFGPGTRLTVT.

This clonotype was observed many times. The chain couples TRBV10-3 to TRBJ1-1; D is unclear. The length of the CDR3 is 14 residues. CDR1 and CDR2 from the germline V gene are ENHRY and SYGVKD. Trimming cost V 8 bases and J 0 bases, with 13 bases left between them. The CDR3: CAIGGGRMNTEAFF. CDR3 sequence (DNA): TGTGCCATCGGCGGAGGCAGGATGAACACTGAAGCTTTCTTT.

V usage is TRBV7-9 and J usage is TRBJ2-1; TRBD1 matches at 11 bases. The germline gives CDR1 SEHNR, CDR2 FQNEAQ (reference sequence). J gave up 8 bases and V 2 bases, and 8 bases lay outside the gene matches. The CDR3 has 16 residues. The CDR3 bases are TGTGCCAGCAGCTTAATCGGACAGGGGGCGGGCGATGAGCAGTTCTTC. As protein: CASSLIGQGAGDEQFF.

This clonotype has at least ten counts. This chain uses TRBV4-3 with TRBJ2-5; D assignment may be TRBD1 or TRBD2 (5 bases each). CDR3 length: 15 residues. V was shortened by 4 bases and J by 3 bases, with 15 bases between the two germline ends. Germline lookup yields CDR1 LGHNA and CDR2 YSLEER. CDR3 DNA sequence: TGCGCCAGCAGCCGGGGGACGGGCCTAAAAGAGACCCAGTACTTC. Translated, it gives CASSRGTGLKETQYF.

The rearrangement uses TRBV29-1 and TRBJ2-3; the D is unclear. There are 12 residues in the CDR3. Trimming took 3 bases from V and 5 from J, leaving 9 bases between them. The germline V gene has CDR1 SQVTM and CDR2 ANQGSEA. The CDR3 region has the DNA TGCAGCGTTGAGGTAGCCGTAGATACGCAGTATTTT. It translates to CSVEVAVDTQYF.

The J gene is TRBJ2-7, the V gene TRBV20-1; D is unclear. The V and J ends lost 2 bases and 4 bases respectively, with 6 bases between them. The CDR3 contains 11 residues. Germline V gene data show CDR1 as DFQATT and CDR2 as SNEGSKA (reference sequence). The CDR3 region is CSARSRYEQYF. For the CDR3, the DNA is TGCAGTGCTAGATCCAGATACGAGCAGTACTTC.

This clonotype was counted many times. The rearrangement links TRBV11-2 to TRBJ2-1; tentatively, D is TRBD1 (6 bases). The CDR3 is made up of 20 amino acids. Trimming took 3 bases from V and 3 from J, leaving 27 bases between them. The germline CDR1 and CDR2 sequences are SGHAT and FQNNGV. This CDR3 is CASSLRKWSGEKQGYNEQFF. In nucleotides, the CDR3 is TGTGCCAGCAGCTTGCGAAAATGGTCCGGAGAGAAACAGGGCTACAATGAGCAGTTCTTC.

This clonotype was found a few times. The chain is built from TRBV2 and TRBJ2-6; TRBD1 matches 8 bases. Germline assignment: CDR1 SNHLY and CDR2 FYNNEI. The length of the CDR3 is 18 residues. Trimming removed 7 bases from V and 1 base from J; junction bases left unmatched: 12. CDR3 in amino acids: CASNLPGTGRSGANVLTF. CDR3 coding DNA: TGTGCCAGCAACCTCCCCGGGACAGGACGTTCTGGGGCCAACGTCCTGACTTTC. Full variable domain (missing parts from reference TRBV2 and TRBJ2-6): EPEVTQTPSHQVTQMGQEVILRCVPISNHLYFYWYRQILGQKVEFLVSFYNNEISEKSEIFDDQFSVERPDGSNFTLKIRSTKLEDSAMYFCASNLPGTGRSGANVLTFGAGSRLTVL.

In its sample, this clonotype was seen many times. The chain couples TRBV7-2 to TRBJ2-1; TRBD1 matches 8 bases. Germline lookup yields CDR1 SGHTA and CDR2 FQGNSA. Unmatched junction bases numbered 7, after V lost 2 bases and J lost 7 bases. The CDR3 totals 15 residues. DNA for the CDR3: TGTGCCAGCAGCTTAATACAGGGGGTGGGTAATGAGCAGTTCTTC. This gives the protein CASSLIQGVGNEQFF.

This clonotype has more than one count but fewer than ten. This sequence joins TRBV18 and TRBJ1-2, with D possibly TRBD1 on 6 matching bases. CDR1 KGHSH and CDR2 LQKENI come from the germline V gene. This CDR3 has 17 residues. V lost 1 base to trimming and J lost 3 bases, with 18 bases between them. The CDR3 DNA reads as TGTGCCAGCTCACCACTAGCGTGGACGGAGGGGGACTATGGCTACACCTTC. Translated, it gives CASSPLAWTEGDYGYTF.

This clonotype was found many times. The junction shows a germline mismatch at one end, possibly a read error. This chain connects TRBV12-3 or TRBV12-4 to TRBJ2-6; D might be TRBD2 (6 bases). CDR3 size: 17 residues. CDR3 DNA sequence: TGTGCCAGCAGTTTCGCGGGGCAGCGCTCTAGGGCCAACGTCCTGACTTTC. Encoded protein: CASSFAGQRSRANVLTF.

The genes are TRBV7-2 and TRBJ2-1; 13 nucleotides line up with TRBD2. The CDR3 contains 16 residues. J gave up 13 bases and V 0 bases, and 9 bases lay outside the gene matches. Germline CDR1 and CDR2: SGHTA and FQGNSA. The CDR3 DNA reads TGTGCCAGCAGCTTAGCGATGGGACTAGCGGGATCAGACCAGTTCTTC. Protein product: CASSLAMGLAGSDQFF.

This clonotype has more than one count but fewer than ten. CDR3 protein: CASSQNLGASGELFF. The CDR3 DNA sequence: TGTGCCAGCAGCCAAAACCTAGGAGCATCCGGGGAGCTGTTTTTT. The genes are TRBV4-2 and TRBJ2-2; D remains ambiguous. V was clipped by 2 bases and J by 6 bases, with 13 bases between them. The CDR3 contains 15 residues. CDR1 is LGHNA and CDR2 is YNFKEQ in the germline V gene.

The chain employs TRBV7-8 and TRBJ1-1, with 9 bases fitting TRBD1. CDR3 length equals 15 residues. V lost 5 bases, J lost 0 bases, and 4 bases stayed unmatched. Germline V lookup: CDR1 SGHVS, CDR2 FQNEAQ. Here the CDR3 DNA reads TGTGCCAGCAGCAGACAGGGGGGATTGAACACTGAAGCTTTCTTT. It is translated as CASSRQGGLNTEAFF.

This clonotype was recorded a few times. This rearrangement joins TRBV5-5 to TRBJ2-7, with unresolved D. The CDR3 contains 13 residues. V was trimmed by 2 bases and J by 1 base, leaving 7 bases between them. Germline CDR1 reads SGHKS; CDR2 reads YYEKEE (reference sequence). The CDR3 protein is CASSFTASYEQYF. The DNA for the CDR3 is TGTGCCAGCAGCTTCACTGCTTCCTACGAGCAGTACTTC.

In its sample, this clonotype was seen many times. The rearrangement uses TRBV7-2 and TRBJ2-4, with D perhaps given as TRBD1 or TRBD2 (5 bases each). Trimming left V 4 bases short and J 0 bases short, with 16 bases between. Germline CDR1 reads SGHTA; CDR2 reads FQGNSA. The CDR3 has 17 amino acids. As DNA, the CDR3 is TGTGCCAGCAGCTCACCGAGGGGAGACTTAGCCAAAAACATTCAGTACTTC. It codes for CASSSPRGDLAKNIQYF.

This clonotype was observed at least ten times. This chain joins TRBV7-9 and TRBJ2-1, with D perhaps assigned TRBD1 or TRBD2 (5 bases each). V was pared by 6 bases and J by 5 bases, with 26 bases between. CDR1 is SEHNR, CDR2 FQNEAQ, per germline (reference sequence). The CDR3 is made up of 18 amino acids. Written as DNA, the CDR3 is TGTGCCAGCAGAGACAGCAAGAGGGGCCCACTAGTTAACAATGAGCAGTTCTTC. Encoded protein: CASRDSKRGPLVNNEQFF.

This clonotype showed up just a few times. The V and J genes are TRBV30 and TRBJ2-5, with TRBD2 matching over 14 bases. The CDR3 runs 16 residues. Germline assignment: CDR1 GTSNPN and CDR2 SVGIG (reference sequence). The V segment lost 2 bases and the J segment 5 bases; nucleotides outside the gene matches: 7. As DNA, the CDR3 is TGTGCCTGGAGTAGGGGACTAGCGGGGGCACAGGAGACCCAGTACTTC. It encodes CAWSRGLAGAQETQYF.

As to this clonotype: This sequence may be a read error, since a much larger clone differs from it by one base. This chain joins TRBV3-1 and TRBJ2-7; no clear D gene. There are 13 residues in the CDR3. The germline CDR1 and CDR2 sequences are LGHDT and YNNKEL (reference sequence). Deletions cut 1 base from V and 3 bases from J, with 7 bases between. The CDR3 here is CASSQAQDYEQYF. CDR3 bases: TGTGCCAGCAGCCAAGCTCAGGACTACGAGCAGTACTTC.

At least ten counts were recorded for this clonotype. The gene calls are TRBV6-5 and TRBJ2-5; 11 bases fit TRBD2. This CDR3 contains 17 residues. V shed 2 bases and J 6 bases; nucleotides not matched to a gene: 11. CDR1 MNHEY and CDR2 SVGAGI come from the germline V gene. CDR3 sequence (DNA): TGTGCCAGCAGTTACGGGGTGTCTAGCGGGGGGTTGAAGACCCAGTACTTC. Translating it yields CASSYGVSSGGLKTQYF.

About this clonotype: Since a much larger clone is just one base distant, this may be a read error. The genes are TRBV12-3 or TRBV12-4 and TRBJ2-3, with unresolved D. CDR3 size: 13 residues. CDR3 sequence reads: CASSWESTDAQYF. Written as DNA, the CDR3 is TGTGCCAGCAGCTGGGAAAGCACAGATGCGCAGTATTTT.

This clonotype was observed a handful of times. This may be a read error, as it is one base from a much larger clone. The genes are TRBV20-1 and TRBJ2-5, with D perhaps TRBD1 (6 bases). The J call may be mistaken, given a closer DNA end match to TRBJ2-7. Per germline, CDR1 DFQATT and CDR2 SNEGSKA (reference sequence). The CDR3 spans 11 residues. The CDR3 spells CSARVGGEQYF. The CDR3 coding sequence is TGCAGTGCTAGGGTAGGGGGCGAGCAGTACTTC.

Many counts were recorded for this clonotype. This chain links TRBV12-3 or TRBV12-4 with TRBJ2-7; a weak D match, TRBD1 (6 bases). The length of the CDR3 is 12 residues. V lost 5 bases to trimming and J lost 3 bases, with 8 bases between them. Here the CDR3 reads CASSKDSYEQYF. The CDR3 DNA follows: TGTGCCAGCAGTAAGGACAGCTACGAGCAGTACTTC.

This chain connects TRBV19 to TRBJ2-5; 7 bases map to TRBD2. The better agreement between TRBJ2-7 and the DNA end casts doubt on the J call. The germline gives CDR1 LNHDA, CDR2 SQIVND (reference sequence). The length of the CDR3 is 14 residues. This CDR3 reads CASSTRTRWNEQYF. The DNA for the CDR3 is TGTGCCAGTAGTACAAGGACTAGATGGAACGAGCAGTACTTC.

There are a few counts of this clonotype. V is TRBV28 and J is TRBJ2-7; 7 bases align to TRBD1. The V and J ends lost 7 bases and 3 bases, in that order; junction bases with no gene match: 12. This CDR3 contains 15 residues. Germline CDR1 is MDHEN and CDR2 is SYDVKM. The CDR3 DNA reads TGTGCCAGCACCCGGATCGGGACAGCGAACTACGAGCAGTACTTC. Its translation: CASTRIGTANYEQYF.

This clonotype was detected many times. This chain connects TRBV9 to TRBJ2-1, with 9 bases identical to TRBD2. Germline-derived CDR1 and CDR2 are SGDLS and YYNGEE. The CDR3 runs to 16 residues. The V and J ends lost 1 base and 4 bases, in that order; junction bases with no gene match: 6. CDR3 sequence: CASSVYASGVYNEQFF. CDR3 nucleotide sequence: TGTGCCAGCAGCGTATATGCTAGCGGGGTGTACAATGAGCAGTTCTTC.